The 16 T cell receptor beta chains given below trace back to one sample, sequenced in a study of cytomegalovirus exposure and HLA in healthy donors. 60 Vbeta and 13 Jbeta primers were used in PCR. Sequencing was performed with immunoSEQ multiplex PCR; in TCRdb, only in-frame clones are kept and a portion is missing. The sample totals 150,000 or so clones. Source material: PBMCs. The source is a man aged 25-40 years in good health and CMV-seronegative.

The chain is built from TRBV10-3 and TRBJ2-1; 7 bases align to TRBD2. The V and J ends lost 7 bases and 2 bases, in that order; junction bases with no gene match: 11. The CDR3 has 16 amino acids. In germline, CDR1 is ENHRY, CDR2 SYGVKD. The chain's CDR3 is CAIKRTSKLPYNEQFF. Written as DNA, the CDR3 is TGTGCCATCAAAAGGACTAGTAAACTCCCCTACAATGAGCAGTTCTTC.

The chain combines TRBV27 with TRBJ1-3, with 7 bases that match TRBD1. The germline CDR1 and CDR2 sequences are MNHEY and SMNVEV (reference sequence). CDR3 length: 13 amino acids. With 8 bases clipped from V and 2 bases from J, the junction kept 3 bases outside the gene matches. The CDR3 DNA follows: TGTGCCAGCTACACAGGGGCTGGAAACACCATATATTTT. This codes for CASYTGAGNTIYF.

J is TRBJ1-3 and V is TRBV4-3; D is unresolved. The CDR3 length is 14 residues. The germline V and J ends were trimmed by 2 bases and 4 bases, with 9 bases remaining between them. CDR1 and CDR2 from the germline V gene are LGHNA and YSLEER. CDR3 protein: CASSQTDAGNTIYF. The CDR3 region has the DNA TGCGCCAGCAGCCAAACAGACGCCGGAAACACCATATATTTT.

This chain joins TRBV5-1 and TRBJ2-3; 13 nucleotides line up with TRBD2. The CDR3 is 16 amino acids. J lost 3 bases, V lost 4 bases, and 5 bases had no gene match. The germline CDR1 and CDR2 sequences are SGHRS and YFSETQ. The DNA for the CDR3 is TGCGCCAGCAGCGTCGGACTAGCGGGAGAGACAGATACGCAGTATTTT. Its protein product is CASSVGLAGETDTQYF.

The chain uses TRBV11-3 and TRBJ1-4, with unresolved D. Trimming removed 1 base at V and 2 bases at J, with 5 bases between. CDR1 is SGHNT and CDR2 is YENEEA in the germline V gene. The CDR3 totals 14 residues. In DNA, the CDR3 is TGTGCCAGCAGCTTAGGCGCTACTAATGAAAAACTGTTTTTT. Translating it yields CASSLGATNEKLFF.

As regards this clone: The sample has other DNA sequences that encode this CDR3 too. The chain uses TRBV20-1 and TRBJ1-1, with D unclear. Germline lookup yields CDR1 DFQATT and CDR2 SNEGSKA (reference sequence). The CDR3 consists of 11 residues. V was cut by 6 bases and J by 1 base, with 6 bases left in between. The CDR3 sequence is CSATGNTEAFF. CDR3 DNA sequence: TGCAGTGCAACGGGGAACACTGAAGCTTTCTTT.

The chain recombines TRBV28 with TRBJ1-1, with TRBD1 identical over 7 bases. The ends lost 3 bases at V and 7 bases at J; junction bases unmatched: 8. The CDR3 length is 14 residues. CDR1 and CDR2 (germline): MDHEN, SYDVKM. CDR3 in amino acids: CASSLVGGSGEAFF. The CDR3, as DNA: TGTGCCAGCAGTTTGGTAGGGGGCTCCGGTGAAGCTTTCTTT.

The chain joins TRBV5-1 to TRBJ2-7, with D perhaps TRBD2 (5 bases). Germline V CDR1 and CDR2: SGHRS, YFSETQ. V was pared by 0 bases and J by 2 bases, with 9 bases between. The CDR3 is 14 amino acids. This CDR3 reads CASSLEGSTYEQYF. CDR3 sequence (DNA): TGCGCCAGCAGCTTGGAAGGGAGCACCTACGAGCAGTACTTC.

The chain has TRBV9 and TRBJ2-7; TRBD2 might be the D (5 bases). Trimming removed 0 bases from V and 2 bases from J, with 12 bases in between. This CDR3 has 15 amino acids. The germline gives CDR1 SGDLS, CDR2 YYNGEE. The CDR3, as DNA: TGTGCCAGCAGCGTAGGGGTTAGCGCGACCTACGAGCAGTACTTC. Translating gives CASSVGVSATYEQYF. Complete variable domain (other parts from reference TRBV9 and TRBJ2-7): DSGVTQTPKHLITATGQRVTLRCSPRSGDLSVYWYQQSLDQGLQFLIQYYNGEERAKGNILERFSAQQFPDLHSELNLSSLELGDSALYFCASSVGVSATYEQYFGPGTRLTVT.

The rearrangement links TRBV9 to TRBJ2-5; 12 positions agree with TRBD2. The CDR3 loop spans 15 amino acids. Germline V gives CDR1 SGDLS, CDR2 YYNGEE. V was pared by 0 bases and J by 5 bases, with 2 bases of the junction left unmatched. CDR3 amino acids: CASSVGLAGGETQYF. The CDR3 nucleotides are TGTGCCAGCAGCGTAGGTCTAGCGGGGGGGGAGACCCAGTACTTC.

The V call is TRBV19, the J call TRBJ1-2; D is perhaps TRBD1 (5 bases). The V gene's germline CDR1 is LNHDA and CDR2 SQIVND (reference sequence). This CDR3 is 14 amino acids long. Deletions cut 6 bases from V and 4 bases from J, with 15 bases between. CDR3 sequence (DNA): TGTGCCAGTAGAATGGGGCATTTCCCCTATGGCTACACCTTC. The encoded protein is CASRMGHFPYGYTF.

The CDR3 loop reads CASSLMGEETQYF. As DNA, the CDR3 is TGTGCCAGCAGTTTGATGGGCGAAGAGACCCAGTACTTC. V gene TRBV28 combines with J gene TRBJ2-5; unclear D gene. The CDR3 has 13 amino acids. Germline lookup yields CDR1 MDHEN and CDR2 SYDVKM. V was pared by 3 bases and J by 3 bases, with 8 bases between. Combining the CDR3 with reference TRBV28 and TRBJ2-5 gives the whole variable domain DVKVTQSSRYLVKRTGEKVFLECVQDMDHENMFWYRQDPGLGLRLIYFSYDVKMKEKGDIPEGYSVSREKKERFSLILESASTNQTSMYLCASSLMGEETQYFGPGTRLLVL.

This sequence joins TRBV27 and TRBJ2-6; D ambiguous. V was clipped by 1 base and J by 0 bases, with 13 bases between them. CDR3 length equals 18 residues. Germline V gives CDR1 MNHEY, CDR2 SMNVEV (reference sequence). CDR3 residues: CASSLFSGFSSGANVLTF. DNA of the CDR3: TGTGCCAGCAGTTTATTTTCCGGGTTCAGCTCTGGGGCCAACGTCCTGACTTTC. Looking up the rest from reference TRBV27 and TRBJ2-6 gives the full variable domain: EAQVTQNPRYLITVTGKKLTVTCSQNMNHEYMSWYRQDPGLGLRQIYYSMNVEVTDKGDVPEGYKVSRKEKRNFPLILESPSPNQTSLYFCASSLFSGFSSGANVLTFGAGSRLTVL.

The chain carries TRBV6-1 and TRBJ2-1; tentatively, D is TRBD2 (5 bases). This CDR3 spans 15 amino acids. Germline loops: CDR1 MNHNS, CDR2 SASEGT. The V and J ends lost 7 bases and 5 bases respectively, with 18 bases between them. CDR3 DNA sequence: TGTGCCAGCATCCAATACAGCGGTAGTCACAATGAGCAGTTCTTC. This sequence encodes CASIQYSGSHNEQFF.

V and J are TRBV4-3 and TRBJ1-2, with TRBD1 matching over 7 bases. Germline CDR1 LGHNA, CDR2 YSLEER. The CDR3 is made up of 16 amino acids. J lost 8 bases, V lost 0 bases, and 12 bases had no gene match. CDR3 nucleotides: TGCGCCAGCAGCCAAGAATTCGCAGGGGGACGCGAGGGCTACACCTTC. It specifies CASSQEFAGGREGYTF.

The rearrangement links TRBV18 to TRBJ2-7; the match to TRBD1 covers 10 bases. The CDR3 is 14 amino acids. With V trimmed by 5 bases and J by 1 base, 2 bases remained unmatched. CDR1 and CDR2 (germline): KGHSH, LQKENI. CDR3 sequence (DNA): TGTGCCAGCTCAGGGACAGGGGCATCCTACGAGCAGTACTTC. Amino acids: CASSGTGASYEQYF.